This TCR beta chain came from a study of Ad26.COV2.S vaccination and SARS-CoV-2 variants. Study summary: Once, or twice with 56 days between doses, Ad26.COV2.S was given intramuscularly. Overall study results and limits: Vaccine recipients surpassed placebo recipients in spike-specific TCR breadth.

This clone was detected only once. What it recognizes is unknown. Clones were sequenced by immunoSEQ multiplex PCR, and TCRdb holds only the in-frame ones, with some missing. The sample consists of hundreds of thousands of clones, about 88% of them appearing once. Treatment of the sample: about 20 received Ad26.COV2.S at low or high dose, single or two shots; roughly 5 received placebo; per-sample allocation not given. Day 63 after the first injection of vaccine or placebo was the sampling time. The germline V gene encodes CDR1 SNHLY and CDR2 FYNNEI. Trimming took 8 bases from V and 3 from J; bases not matched to a gene: 7. CDR3 length equals 14 residues.

The specimen was peripheral blood, collected in a trial of Ad26.COV2.S vaccine versus placebo. This receptor was taken from a person between 18 and 60 years old who received the Ad26.COV2.S COVID-19 vaccine or a placebo. The chain has TRBV2 and TRBJ2-7; 10 bases are shared with TRBD1. As DNA, the CDR3 is TGTGCCAGCTCCCGGACAGGGGGAGTCTACGAGCAGTACTTC. Translation: CASSRTGGVYEQYF.